These T cell receptor beta chains were read from a single sample in a study of response to subunit inactivated influenza vaccine. TCRdb processed the RT-PCR reads anew with MiXCR; each CDR3 protein has one entry. The profile shows over 150,000 distinct CDR3 sequences, around 10% of them singletons. The input for sequencing was CD8+ T cells sorted from PBMCs, taken around 2 years after vaccination. The receptors come from a man aged 45-69 years who received an inactivated influenza vaccine. CDR3s include the opening cysteine and the closing phenylalanine or tryptophan. D genes are given only for firm matches. Clone size is not always given. Where it is, it says once, few, many or a class for expanded clones.

abundance: -; d_gene: -; v_gene: TRBV2; j_gene: TRBJ2-1; CDR3aa: CASRRGDGPYNEQFF; CDR3nt: TGTGCCAGCAGACGAGGGGACGGACCCTACAATGAGCAGTTCTTC
abundance: -; d_gene: -; v_gene: TRBV7-9; j_gene: TRBJ2-3; CDR3aa: CASSLVLGPPTQYF; CDR3nt: TGTGCCAGCAGCTTAGTCTTGGGGCCTCCTACGCAGTATTTT
abundance: -; d_gene: -; v_gene: TRBV6-5; j_gene: TRBJ1-1; CDR3aa: CASSYEQGRNTEAFF; CDR3nt: TGTGCCAGCAGTTACGAACAGGGAAGGAACACTGAAGCTTTCTTT
abundance: few; d_gene: -; v_gene: TRBV5-1; j_gene: TRBJ1-2; CDR3aa: CASSWSTANYGYTF; CDR3nt: TGCGCCAGCAGCTGGAGCACAGCGAACTATGGCTACACCTTC
abundance: few; d_gene: TRBD1; v_gene: TRBV10-3; j_gene: TRBJ2-3; CDR3aa: CAISAGTGGAGTDTQYF; CDR3nt: TGTGCCATCAGTGCCGGGACAGGGGGCGCAGGCACAGATACGCAGTATTTT
abundance: few; d_gene: -; v_gene: TRBV27; j_gene: TRBJ2-3; CDR3aa: CASSLFPPDDMTDTQYF; CDR3nt: TGTGCCAGCAGTTTATTCCCGCCGGACGATATGACAGATACGCAGTATTTT
abundance: few; d_gene: -; v_gene: TRBV6-2/TRBV6-3; j_gene: TRBJ2-1; CDR3aa: CASSYLPNPPYNEQFF; CDR3nt: TGTGCCAGCAGTTACTTACCCAACCCCCCCTACAATGAGCAGTTCTTC
abundance: many; d_gene: -; v_gene: TRBV5-4; j_gene: TRBJ2-1; CDR3aa: CASSLALFNEQFF; CDR3nt: TGTGCCAGCAGCTTGGCTCTTTTCAATGAGCAGTTCTTC
abundance: -; d_gene: TRBD2; v_gene: TRBV7-6; j_gene: TRBJ2-1; CDR3aa: CASSLGRGGAYNEQFF; CDR3nt: TGTGCCAGCAGCTTAGGCCGCGGGGGTGCCTACAATGAGCAGTTCTTC
abundance: many; d_gene: -; v_gene: TRBV4-3; j_gene: TRBJ1-4; CDR3aa: CASSQARVLKEKLFF; CDR3nt: TGCGCCAGCAGCCAAGCAAGGGTGTTGAAAGAAAAACTGTTTTTT
abundance: few; d_gene: TRBD1; v_gene: TRBV13; j_gene: TRBJ2-1; CDR3aa: CASSVWTGLDEQFF; CDR3nt: TGTGCCAGCAGCGTGTGGACAGGCCTCGATGAGCAGTTCTTC
abundance: many; d_gene: TRBD2; v_gene: TRBV9; j_gene: TRBJ2-1; CDR3aa: CASSVGGSGHNEQFF; CDR3nt: TGTGCCAGCAGCGTCGGCGGGAGCGGCCACAATGAGCAGTTCTTC
abundance: few; d_gene: -; v_gene: TRBV4-1; j_gene: TRBJ2-7; CDR3aa: CASSPGRTSYEQYF; CDR3nt: TGCGCCAGCAGTCCGGGCCGAACCTCCTACGAGCAGTACTTC
abundance: many; d_gene: TRBD2; v_gene: TRBV5-1; j_gene: TRBJ2-1; CDR3aa: CASSPPASGSPNNEQFF; CDR3nt: TGCGCCAGCAGCCCTCCCGCTAGCGGGAGTCCCAACAATGAGCAGTTCTTC
abundance: -; d_gene: -; v_gene: TRBV4-3; j_gene: TRBJ2-7; CDR3aa: CASSQDPRFGEAYEQYF; CDR3nt: TGCGCCAGCAGCCAAGATCCGAGATTCGGGGAGGCCTACGAGCAGTACTTC
abundance: few; d_gene: -; v_gene: TRBV7-2; j_gene: TRBJ2-1; CDR3aa: CASSFFLHEQFF; CDR3nt: TGTGCCAGCAGCTTCTTCCTCCACGAGCAGTTCTTC
abundance: few; d_gene: -; v_gene: TRBV28; j_gene: TRBJ2-7; CDR3aa: CASTDRKVEQYF; CDR3nt: TGTGCCAGCACCGATAGGAAGGTCGAGCAGTACTTC
abundance: few; d_gene: -; v_gene: TRBV5-6; j_gene: TRBJ2-1; CDR3aa: CASSLDREQFF; CDR3nt: TGTGCCAGCAGTTTGGACAGAGAGCAGTTCTTC
abundance: many; d_gene: -; v_gene: TRBV12-3/TRBV12-4; j_gene: TRBJ2-3; CDR3aa: CASSSPETRGTDTQYF; CDR3nt: TGTGCCAGCAGCAGCCCGGAGACTAGGGGCACAGATACGCAGTATTTT
abundance: -; d_gene: -; v_gene: TRBV18; j_gene: TRBJ2-3; CDR3aa: CASSLLALTDTQYF; CDR3nt: TGTGCCAGCTCCCTACTAGCACTCACAGATACGCAGTATTTT
abundance: -; d_gene: -; v_gene: TRBV29-1; j_gene: TRBJ2-1; CDR3aa: CSVEDLVDGGSNEQFF; CDR3nt: TGCAGCGTTGAAGATCTAGTGGACGGGGGTTCGAATGAGCAGTTCTTC
abundance: -; d_gene: -; v_gene: TRBV20-1; j_gene: TRBJ2-1; CDR3aa: CSATSGEGSYNEQFF; CDR3nt: TGCAGTGCTACCTCAGGGGAAGGATCCTACAATGAGCAGTTCTTC
abundance: many; d_gene: -; v_gene: TRBV6-5; j_gene: TRBJ1-2; CDR3aa: CASSYFGQHGGYTF; CDR3nt: TGTGCCAGCAGTTACTTCGGACAGCATGGTGGCTACACCTTC
abundance: many; d_gene: -; v_gene: TRBV24-1; j_gene: TRBJ2-6; CDR3aa: CATSDTVNSGANVLTF; CDR3nt: TGTGCCACCAGTGACACCGTGAACTCTGGGGCCAACGTCCTGACTTTC
abundance: few; d_gene: -; v_gene: TRBV7-9; j_gene: TRBJ1-1; CDR3aa: CASSQLSLGPEAFF; CDR3nt: TGTGCCAGCAGCCAACTCAGTCTTGGGCCTGAAGCTTTCTTT